Included here is one T cell receptor beta chain sequence, with context. The data stem from a study of blood T cell repertoires in COVID-19. The CDR3 has 13 amino acids. Unmatched junction bases numbered 4, after V lost 6 bases and J lost 6 bases. TCRdb keeps only in-frame clones here, not all; method: immunoSEQ multiplex PCR. The sample shows 300,000 or so clones, approximately 86% of them seen only once. The specimen sequenced was PBMCs or T cells enriched from blood (not recorded which). V and J are TRBV12-3 or TRBV12-4 and TRBJ2-7, with 11 bases fitting TRBD2. The receptor was isolated from a middle-aged woman with acute COVID-19. The CDR3 DNA reads as TGTGCCAGCAGACTAGCGGGAGTTAGCGAGCAGTACTTC. Translated, it gives CASRLAGVSEQYF.